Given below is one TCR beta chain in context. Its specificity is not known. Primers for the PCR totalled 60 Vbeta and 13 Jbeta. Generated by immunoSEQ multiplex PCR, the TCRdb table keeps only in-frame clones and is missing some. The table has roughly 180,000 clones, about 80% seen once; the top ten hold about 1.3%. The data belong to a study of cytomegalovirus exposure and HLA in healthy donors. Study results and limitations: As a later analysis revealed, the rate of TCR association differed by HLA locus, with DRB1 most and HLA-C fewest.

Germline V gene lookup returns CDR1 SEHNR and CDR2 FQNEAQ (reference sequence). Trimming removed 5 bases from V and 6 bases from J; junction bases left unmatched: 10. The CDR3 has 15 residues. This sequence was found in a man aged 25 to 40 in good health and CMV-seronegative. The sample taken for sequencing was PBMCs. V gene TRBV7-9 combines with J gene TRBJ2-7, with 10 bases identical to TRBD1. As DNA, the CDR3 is TGTGCCAGCAGCCCCCTGGGACAGGGGACGGGCGAGCAGTACTTC. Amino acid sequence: CASSPLGQGTGEQYF.